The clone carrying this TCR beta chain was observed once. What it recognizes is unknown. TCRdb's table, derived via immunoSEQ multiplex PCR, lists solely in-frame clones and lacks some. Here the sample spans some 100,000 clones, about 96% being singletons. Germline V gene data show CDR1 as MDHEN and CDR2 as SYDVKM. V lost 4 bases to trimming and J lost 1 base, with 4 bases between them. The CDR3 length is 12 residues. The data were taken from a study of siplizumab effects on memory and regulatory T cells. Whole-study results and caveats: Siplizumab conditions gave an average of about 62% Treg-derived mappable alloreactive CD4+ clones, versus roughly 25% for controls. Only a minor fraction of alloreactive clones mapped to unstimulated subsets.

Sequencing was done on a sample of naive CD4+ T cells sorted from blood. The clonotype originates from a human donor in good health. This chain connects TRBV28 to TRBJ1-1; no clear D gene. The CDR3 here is CASSSRNTEAFF. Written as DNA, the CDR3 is TGTGCCAGCAGTTCGAGGAACACTGAAGCTTTCTTT.